This T cell receptor (beta chain) was retrieved from a study of response to subunit inactivated influenza vaccine. Study results and caveats: Few additional T cells are recruited per seasonal influenza vaccination, authors suggested.

MiXCR, run by TCRdb on the RT-PCR reads, gives a single entry per CDR3 protein. The sample has around 850,000 distinct CDR3 sequences; roughly 20% are singletons. The CDR3 loop spans 13 amino acids. Trimming stripped 2 bases from V and 7 bases from J, with 11 bases between. Looked up from germline, CDR1 is MNHEY and CDR2 is SMNVEV (reference sequence). This clonotype has just a few counts. Its antigen is not identified. The material sequenced was PBMCs from blood, taken around 5 days after vaccination. This sequence joins TRBV27 and TRBJ1-1; possible D gene TRBD1, 5 bases. The TCR comes from a man in his fifties or sixties who received an inactivated influenza vaccine. CDR3 sequence: CASSLISGFEAFF. The CDR3, as DNA: TGTGCCAGCAGTTTAATTTCAGGGTTTGAAGCTTTCTTT.